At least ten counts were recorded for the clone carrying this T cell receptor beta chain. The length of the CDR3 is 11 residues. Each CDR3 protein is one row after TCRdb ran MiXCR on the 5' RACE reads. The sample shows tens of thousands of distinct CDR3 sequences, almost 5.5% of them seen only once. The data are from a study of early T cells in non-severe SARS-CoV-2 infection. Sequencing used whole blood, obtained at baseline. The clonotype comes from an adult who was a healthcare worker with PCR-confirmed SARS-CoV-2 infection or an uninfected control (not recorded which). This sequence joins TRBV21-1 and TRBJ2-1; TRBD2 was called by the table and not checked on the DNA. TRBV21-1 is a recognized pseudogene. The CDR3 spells CARTSAGEQFF. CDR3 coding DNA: TGTGCCAGAACGTCTGCGGGTGAGCAGTTCTTC.